A single sample is the source of the 24 T cell receptor beta chains below, sequenced in a study of OX40 agonist ivuxolimab in advanced cancers. TCRdb keeps only in-frame clones here, not all; method: immunoSEQ multiplex PCR. The data contain roughly 96,000 clones, under 85% of them singletons. The material sequenced was CD4+ or CD8+ T cells sorted from blood, taken in a trial of the OX40 agonist ivuxolimab. The receptors originated from an adult with an advanced solid tumor such as melanoma, head and neck, liver or kidney cancer.

The V gene is TRBV10-2, the J gene TRBJ2-6; 9 bases fit TRBD1. CDR1 WSHSY and CDR2 SAAADI come from the germline V gene. J gave up 0 bases and V 4 bases, and 7 bases lay outside the gene matches. This CDR3 is 18 amino acids long. The CDR3 DNA sequence: TGCGCCAGCAGTGGCCGACAGGGGGGCTACTCTGGGGCCAACGTCCTGACTTTC. Translating it yields CASSGRQGGYSGANVLTF.

This clone was detected only once. The chain joins TRBV7-8 to TRBJ2-7; D unresolved. Germline V gene lookup returns CDR1 SGHVS and CDR2 FQNEAQ. Trimming cost V 2 bases and J 5 bases, with 4 bases left between them. The CDR3 length is 11 residues. The CDR3 DNA sequence: TGTGCCAGCAGCTTACTCCACGAGCAGTACTTC. Translated, it gives CASSLLHEQYF.

This chain links TRBV7-2 with TRBJ2-2; 9 bases match TRBD1. Germline trimming cut 5 bases from V and 3 bases from J; bases unmatched to any gene: 4. Germline assignment: CDR1 SGHTA and CDR2 FQGNSA. The CDR3 extends over 15 amino acids. The CDR3 DNA is TGTGCCAGCAGCCCGGGACAGGGCTACACCGGGGAGCTGTTTTTT. As protein: CASSPGQGYTGELFF.

Remarks on this clone: The same CDR3 is also encoded by other DNA sequences in this sample. The chain combines TRBV7-2 with TRBJ2-7; D not resolved. This CDR3 has 11 residues. V gave up 1 base and J gave up 4 bases, with 2 bases separating them. Germline V gene data show CDR1 as SGHTA and CDR2 as FQGNSA. The CDR3 reads CASSLVYEQYF. As DNA, the CDR3 is TGTGCCAGCAGCTTAGTGTACGAGCAGTACTTC.

The gene calls are TRBV5-4 and TRBJ2-1, with 10 bases matching TRBD1. CDR3 length equals 16 residues. V lost 4 bases and J lost 3; bases outside the gene matches: 7. The germline gives CDR1 SGHNT, CDR2 YYREEE (reference sequence). CDR3 nucleotide sequence: TGTGCCAGCAGCGTTCGGGACAGGGGTTACTACAATGAGCAGTTCTTC. Translated: CASSVRDRGYYNEQFF.

CDR3 region: CASSYSEFNEQFF. In DNA form, the CDR3 reads TGTGCCAGCAGTTACTCGGAGTTCAATGAGCAGTTCTTC. The genes are TRBV6-5 and TRBJ2-1; no definite D call. This CDR3 comprises 13 residues. Looked up from germline, CDR1 is MNHEY and CDR2 is SVGAGI. Trimming stripped 0 bases from V and 6 bases from J, with 6 bases between.

The chain carries TRBV5-1 and TRBJ2-7; D gene ambiguous. This CDR3 has 12 residues. Trimming took off 4 bases at V and 7 bases at J, with 12 bases between the two ends. The germline V gene has CDR1 SGHRS and CDR2 YFSETQ. The CDR3 sequence: CASSQYPMEQYF. Written as DNA, the CDR3 is TGCGCCAGCAGCCAATATCCCATGGAGCAGTACTTC.

This chain joins TRBV30 and TRBJ1-5; 9 positions match TRBD1. The germline V gene encodes CDR1 GTSNPN and CDR2 SVGIG (reference sequence). Trimming at V came to 0 bases and at J to 2 bases, leaving 17 bases not matched to a gene. This CDR3 region has 20 residues. The CDR3 nucleotides read TGTGCCTGGAGTGTACAGATGGGGACAGGGACGTTTTATGGCAATCAGCCCCAGCATTTT. This codes for CAWSVQMGTGTFYGNQPQHF.

The chain has TRBV5-1 and TRBJ1-2; D is unresolved. CDR3 length: 13 amino acids. Trimming stripped 0 bases from V and 6 bases from J, with 9 bases between. Germline loops: CDR1 SGHRS, CDR2 YFSETQ. CDR3 residues: CASSLEAGHGYTF. Written as DNA, the CDR3 is TGCGCCAGCAGCTTGGAGGCAGGTCATGGCTACACCTTC.

The V call is TRBV6-5, the J call TRBJ2-7, with 9 bases lining up with TRBD1. The CDR3 sequence is 15 residues long. V was pared by 6 bases and J by 6 bases, with 12 bases of the junction left unmatched. CDR1 MNHEY and CDR2 SVGAGI come from the germline V gene. The CDR3 coding sequence is TGTGCCAGCAGCCGAAGTGGGGGACAGGGAGCCGAGCAGTACTTC. This sequence encodes CASSRSGGQGAEQYF.

The V gene is TRBV19, the J gene TRBJ1-5, with 8 bases fitting TRBD1. J lost 5 bases, V lost 7 bases, and 13 bases had no gene match. This CDR3 contains 16 residues. Germline lookup yields CDR1 LNHDA and CDR2 SQIVND (reference sequence). CDR3 amino acids: CASNSIDRGPYQPQHF. The CDR3 region has the DNA TGTGCCAGTAACAGCATAGACAGGGGACCCTATCAGCCCCAGCATTTT.

DNA for the CDR3: TGTGCCAGCAGTCGGGACGGGTCATACTACGAGCAGTACTTC. Encoded protein: CASSRDGSYYEQYF. This chain connects TRBV6-6 to TRBJ2-7; possibly TRBD1 or TRBD2 for D (5 bases each). V shed 5 bases and J shed 3 bases, with 14 bases lying between them. This CDR3 contains 14 residues. Germline assignment: CDR1 MNHNY and CDR2 SVGAGI (reference sequence).

The chain carries TRBV10-3 and TRBJ1-1; 11 nucleotides align to TRBD1. This CDR3 comprises 17 residues. Unmatched junction bases numbered 10, after V lost 3 bases and J lost 4 bases. Germline values: CDR1 ENHRY, CDR2 SYGVKD. The CDR3 is CAISEEQGDRGITEAFF. The CDR3 bases are TGTGCCATCAGTGAAGAACAAGGGGACAGGGGGATCACTGAAGCTTTCTTT.

This clone was detected only a few times. V usage is TRBV15 and J usage is TRBJ2-5; TRBD2 might be the D (6 bases). The CDR3 has 16 residues. In germline, CDR1 is LNHNV, CDR2 YYDKDF (reference sequence). V lost 3 bases and J 5 bases, leaving 19 bases between the germline ends. CDR3 protein: CATSREGTGEMETQYF. The CDR3 DNA reads as TGTGCCACCAGCAGGGAGGGGACCGGGGAGATGGAGACCCAGTACTTC.

The J gene is TRBJ2-5, the V gene TRBV10-1; 8 bases map to TRBD1. CDR3 length: 16 amino acids. Germline V gene data show CDR1 as WNHNN and CDR2 as SYGVQD (reference sequence). J gave up 4 bases and V 4 bases, and 11 bases lay outside the gene matches. The CDR3 protein is CASSGQTGGVGETQYF. Here the CDR3 DNA reads TGCGCCAGCAGTGGACAAACAGGGGGAGTCGGAGAGACCCAGTACTTC.

The rearrangement uses TRBV2 and TRBJ1-4, with a tentative D call TRBD1 (6 bases). The CDR3 runs 13 residues. Trimming left V 9 bases short and J 8 bases short, with 16 bases between. Germline V gives CDR1 SNHLY, CDR2 FYNNEI. CDR3 protein: CASAGGLVEKLFF. In DNA, the CDR3 is TGTGCCAGTGCCGGGGGGCTAGTAGAAAAACTGTTTTTT.

This clone turned up a few times. The gene calls are TRBV18 and TRBJ1-5, with a possible D match to TRBD1 (5 bases). V was clipped by 3 bases and J by 3 bases, with 12 bases between them. Germline V gene lookup returns CDR1 KGHSH and CDR2 LQKENI. The CDR3 is 15 residues long. This CDR3 is CASSPTAGNNQPQHF. The CDR3 coding sequence is TGTGCCAGCTCACCGACGGCAGGGAACAATCAGCCCCAGCATTTT. Filled out from reference TRBV18 and TRBJ1-5, the complete variable domain reads NAGVMQNPRHLVRRRGQEARLRCSPMKGHSHVYWYRQLPEEGLKFMVYLQKENIIDESGMPKERFSAEFPKEGPSILRIQQVVRGDSAAYFCASSPTAGNNQPQHFGDGTRLSIL.

The chain recombines TRBV30 with TRBJ1-2; possible D gene TRBD1, 5 bases. Germline loops: CDR1 GTSNPN, CDR2 SVGIG (reference sequence). There are 13 residues in the CDR3. V was pared by 1 base and J by 4 bases, with 10 bases between. CDR3 in amino acids: CAWSAGSGYGYTF. For the CDR3, the DNA is TGTGCCTGGAGTGCAGGGAGCGGCTATGGCTACACCTTC.

The genes are TRBV28 and TRBJ1-5; no reliable D call. V was pared by 1 base and J by 0 bases, with 4 bases between. Germline V gives CDR1 MDHEN, CDR2 SYDVKM. The CDR3 covers 14 residues. CDR3 sequence reads: CASSLSSSNQPQHF. The CDR3 DNA sequence: TGTGCCAGCAGTTTATCCAGTAGCAATCAGCCCCAGCATTTT.

The V and J genes are TRBV4-2 and TRBJ2-3; D uncertain. V lost 2 bases to trimming and J lost 4 bases, with 7 bases between them. The CDR3 spans 13 residues. Germline V lookup: CDR1 LGHNA, CDR2 YNFKEQ. DNA for the CDR3: TGTGCCAGCAGCCAATTCCGGGCAGATACGCAGTATTTT. Translation: CASSQFRADTQYF.

This chain links TRBV7-9 with TRBJ1-2; tentative D call: TRBD1 (5 bases). The CDR3 runs to 14 residues. CDR1 is SEHNR and CDR2 is FQNEAQ in the germline V gene (reference sequence). With 3 bases removed from V and 7 bases from J, the gap between germline ends came to 15 bases. CDR3 DNA sequence: TGTGCCAGCAGCTTCTCAGGGATGATTCTTGGCTACACCTTC. Protein product: CASSFSGMILGYTF.

The chain joins TRBV4-3 to TRBJ2-2; TRBD2 agrees at 7 bases. The germline gives CDR1 LGHNA, CDR2 YSLEER. The CDR3 contains 15 residues. Trimming at V came to 1 base and at J to 6 bases, leaving 5 bases not matched to a gene. CDR3 bases: TGCGCCAGCAGCCAAGGGCAGCGGGACGCCGGGGAGCTGTTTTTT. Translation gives CASSQGQRDAGELFF.

This sequence joins TRBV2 and TRBJ2-1, with 11 positions matching TRBD2. Germline V gene lookup returns CDR1 SNHLY and CDR2 FYNNEI. Unmatched junction bases numbered 7, after V lost 4 bases and J lost 5 bases. The CDR3 extends over 16 amino acids. CDR3 protein: CASSVELAGVNNEQFF. The CDR3 DNA is TGTGCCAGCAGTGTGGAACTAGCGGGAGTCAACAATGAGCAGTTCTTC.

For the CDR3, the DNA is TGTGCCAGCAGCGCCTACCGGAACACCGGGGAGCTGTTTTTT. Its translation is CASSAYRNTGELFF. The chain is built from TRBV9 and TRBJ2-2; no clear D. The CDR3 consists of 14 residues. Trimming pared 3 bases from V and 1 base from J, leaving 7 bases between. Germline CDR1 is SGDLS and CDR2 is YYNGEE.